This TCR beta chain is from a study of STAT5B mutations in CD4+ large granular lymphocyte leukemia. Study conclusions and caveats: No patients shared main leukemic clonotypes, though roughly 25% appeared at low frequency elsewhere. 8/27 top patient clones versus 2/35 control clones were TRBV06-family. Data were not HLA-matched across samples.

CDR1 and CDR2 (germline): MNHNS, SASEGT. This CDR3 contains 15 residues. J lost 4 bases, V lost 6 bases, and 11 bases had no gene match. Source study methods: A productive frequency of 2.59 x 10-5 was the lowest detectable. Data came from immunoSEQ multiplex PCR; TCRdb stores just in-frame clones and leaves some out. That table furnishes V, J and clone size, whereas the DNA furnished D and trimming. The repertoire has around 31,000 clones, 74% of them found once; the top ten carry about 1%. About this clone: Its specificity is not known.

This clonotype originated in a human donor in good health. The chain joins TRBV6-1 to TRBJ1-2; 7 nucleotides align to TRBD1. The sample consisted of CD4+ T cells from blood buffy coats. CDR3 amino acids: CASRPTDRFGYGYTF. Here the CDR3 DNA reads TGTGCCAGCAGACCAACGGACAGGTTTGGCTATGGCTACACCTTC.